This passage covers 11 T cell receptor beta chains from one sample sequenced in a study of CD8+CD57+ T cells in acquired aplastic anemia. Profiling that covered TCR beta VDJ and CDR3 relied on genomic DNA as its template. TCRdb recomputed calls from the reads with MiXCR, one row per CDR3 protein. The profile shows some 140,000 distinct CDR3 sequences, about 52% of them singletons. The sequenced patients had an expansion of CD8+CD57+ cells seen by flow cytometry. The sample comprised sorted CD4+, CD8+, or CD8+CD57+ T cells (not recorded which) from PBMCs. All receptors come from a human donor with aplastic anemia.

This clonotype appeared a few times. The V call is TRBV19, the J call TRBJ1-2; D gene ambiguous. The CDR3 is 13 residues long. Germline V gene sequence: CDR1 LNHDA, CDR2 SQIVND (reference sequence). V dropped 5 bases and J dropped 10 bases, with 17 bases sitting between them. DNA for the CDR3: TGTGCCAGTAGTCCTAAACCGAGTCAATTCTACACCTTC. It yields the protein CASSPKPSQFYTF.

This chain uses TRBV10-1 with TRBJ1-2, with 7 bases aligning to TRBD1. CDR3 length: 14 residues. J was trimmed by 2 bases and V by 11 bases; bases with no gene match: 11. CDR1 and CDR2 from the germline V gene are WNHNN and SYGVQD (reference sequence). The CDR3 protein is CARRTGQTNYGYTF. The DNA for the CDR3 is TGCGCCCGACGAACGGGACAGACCAACTATGGCTACACCTTC.

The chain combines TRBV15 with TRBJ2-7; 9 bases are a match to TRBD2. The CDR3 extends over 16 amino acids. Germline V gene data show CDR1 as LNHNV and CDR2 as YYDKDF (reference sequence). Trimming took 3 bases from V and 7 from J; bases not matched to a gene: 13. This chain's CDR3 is CATSSVDGGGAREQYF. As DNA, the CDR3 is TGTGCCACCAGCAGCGTAGACGGCGGGGGGGCGAGGGAGCAGTACTTC.

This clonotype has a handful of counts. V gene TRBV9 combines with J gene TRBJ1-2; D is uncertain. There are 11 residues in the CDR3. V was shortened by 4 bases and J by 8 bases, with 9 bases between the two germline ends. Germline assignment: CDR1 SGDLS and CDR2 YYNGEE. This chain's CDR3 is CASSSPDGYTF. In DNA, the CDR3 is TGTGCCAGCAGCTCCCCTGACGGCTACACCTTC. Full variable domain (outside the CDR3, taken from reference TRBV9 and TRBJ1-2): DSGVTQTPKHLITATGQRVTLRCSPRSGDLSVYWYQQSLDQGLQFLIQYYNGEERAKGNILERFSAQQFPDLHSELNLSSLELGDSALYFCASSSPDGYTFGSGTRLTVV.

In DNA form, the CDR3 reads TGTGCCAGCAGTTCCCCGATTGCTGAGCAGTTCTTC. Its protein is CASSSPIAEQFF. The V gene is TRBV12-3 or TRBV12-4, the J gene TRBJ2-1, with no clear D. The CDR3 runs 12 residues. Trimming left V 4 bases short and J 9 bases short, with 10 bases between.

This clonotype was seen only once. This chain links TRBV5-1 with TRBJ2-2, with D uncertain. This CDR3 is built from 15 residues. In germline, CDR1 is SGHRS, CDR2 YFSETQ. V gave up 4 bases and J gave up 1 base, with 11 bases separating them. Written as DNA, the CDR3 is TGCGCCAGCAGCCCGGTGGTAGGGAACACCGGGGAGCTGTTTTTT. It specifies CASSPVVGNTGELFF.

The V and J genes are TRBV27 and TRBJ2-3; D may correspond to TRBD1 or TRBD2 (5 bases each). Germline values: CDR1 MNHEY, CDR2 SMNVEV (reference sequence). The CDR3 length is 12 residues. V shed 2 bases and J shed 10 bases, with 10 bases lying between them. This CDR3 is CASSLGGTPQYF. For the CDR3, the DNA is TGTGCCAGCAGTTTAGGGGGAACACCGCAGTATTTT.

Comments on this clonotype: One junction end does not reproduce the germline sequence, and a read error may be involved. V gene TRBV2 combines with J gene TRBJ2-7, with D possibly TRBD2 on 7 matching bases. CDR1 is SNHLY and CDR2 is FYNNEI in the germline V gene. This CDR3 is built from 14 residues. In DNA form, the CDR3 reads TGTGCCGGCAGCGGGACAAGCGGCTCCTACGAGCAGTACTTC. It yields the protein CAGSGTSGSYEQYF.

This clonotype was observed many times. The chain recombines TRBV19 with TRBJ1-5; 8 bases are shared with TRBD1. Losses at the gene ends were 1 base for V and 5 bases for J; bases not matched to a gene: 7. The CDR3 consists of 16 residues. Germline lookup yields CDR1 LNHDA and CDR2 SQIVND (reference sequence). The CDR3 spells CASSIARTGRDQPQHF. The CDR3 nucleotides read TGTGCCAGTAGTATAGCCCGGACAGGGCGCGATCAGCCCCAGCATTTT.

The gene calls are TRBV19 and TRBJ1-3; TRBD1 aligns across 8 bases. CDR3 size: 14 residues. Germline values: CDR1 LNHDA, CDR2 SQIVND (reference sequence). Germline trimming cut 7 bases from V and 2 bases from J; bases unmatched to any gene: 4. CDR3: CASNPTGAGNTIYF. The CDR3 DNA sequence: TGTGCCAGTAATCCGACAGGGGCTGGAAACACCATATATTTT.

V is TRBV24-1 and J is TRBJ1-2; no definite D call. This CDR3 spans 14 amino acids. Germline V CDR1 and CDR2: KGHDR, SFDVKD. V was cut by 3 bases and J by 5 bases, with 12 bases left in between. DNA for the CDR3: TGTGCCACCAGTGATCGCAGAGCCCGATATGGCTACACCTTC. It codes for CATSDRRARYGYTF.